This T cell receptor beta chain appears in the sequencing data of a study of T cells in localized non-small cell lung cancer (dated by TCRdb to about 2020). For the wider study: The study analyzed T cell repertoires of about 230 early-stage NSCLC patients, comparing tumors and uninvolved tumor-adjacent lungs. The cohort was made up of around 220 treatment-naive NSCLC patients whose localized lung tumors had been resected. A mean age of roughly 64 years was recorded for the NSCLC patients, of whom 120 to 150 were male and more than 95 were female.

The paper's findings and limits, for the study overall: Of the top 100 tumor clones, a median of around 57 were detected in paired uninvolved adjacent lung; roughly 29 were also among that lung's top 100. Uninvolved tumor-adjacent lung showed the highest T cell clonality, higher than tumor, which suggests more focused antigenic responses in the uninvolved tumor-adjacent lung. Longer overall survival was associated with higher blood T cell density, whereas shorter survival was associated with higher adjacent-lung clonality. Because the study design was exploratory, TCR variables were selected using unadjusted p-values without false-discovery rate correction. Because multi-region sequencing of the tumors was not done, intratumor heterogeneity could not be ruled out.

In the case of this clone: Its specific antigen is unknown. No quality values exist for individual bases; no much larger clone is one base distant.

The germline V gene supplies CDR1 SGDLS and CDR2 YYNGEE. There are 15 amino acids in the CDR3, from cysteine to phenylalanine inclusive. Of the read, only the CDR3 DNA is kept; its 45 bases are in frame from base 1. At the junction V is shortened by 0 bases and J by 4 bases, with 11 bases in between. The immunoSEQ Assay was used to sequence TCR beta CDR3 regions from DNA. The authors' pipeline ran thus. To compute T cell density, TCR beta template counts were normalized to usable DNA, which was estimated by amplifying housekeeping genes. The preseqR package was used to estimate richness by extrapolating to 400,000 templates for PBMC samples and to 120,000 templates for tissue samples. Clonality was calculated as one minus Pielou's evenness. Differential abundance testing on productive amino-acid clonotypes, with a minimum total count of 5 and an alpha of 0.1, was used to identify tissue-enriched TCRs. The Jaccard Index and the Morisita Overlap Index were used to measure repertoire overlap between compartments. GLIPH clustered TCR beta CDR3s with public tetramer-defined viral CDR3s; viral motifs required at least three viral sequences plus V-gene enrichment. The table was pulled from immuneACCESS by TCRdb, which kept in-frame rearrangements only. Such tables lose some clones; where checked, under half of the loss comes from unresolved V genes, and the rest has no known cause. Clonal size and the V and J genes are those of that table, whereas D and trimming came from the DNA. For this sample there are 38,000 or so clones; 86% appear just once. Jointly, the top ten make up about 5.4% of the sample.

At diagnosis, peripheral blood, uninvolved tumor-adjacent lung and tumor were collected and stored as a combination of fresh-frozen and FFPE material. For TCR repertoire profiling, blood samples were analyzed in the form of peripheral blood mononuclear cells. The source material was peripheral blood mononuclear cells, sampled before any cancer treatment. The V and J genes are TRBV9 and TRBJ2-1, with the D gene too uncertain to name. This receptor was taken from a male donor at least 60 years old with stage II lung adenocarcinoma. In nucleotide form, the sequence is TGTGCCAGCAGCGTAGGAAGTCTGGGTTACAATGAGCAGTTCTTC. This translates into CASSVGSLGYNEQFF.